This T cell receptor beta chain was observed in a study of blood T cell repertoires in COVID-19. On the study more broadly: COVID-19 samples collected from the United States, Italy and Spain covered acute and convalescent phases. Nucleic acid was either cDNA or gDNA, and it came from T cells, B-cell-depleted T cells, or PBMCs.

Authors' processing steps: Reference gene primers were amplified, and this amplification served to estimate nucleated cell counts. Produced via immunoSEQ multiplex PCR; TCRdb's table is partial and in-frame only. Clonal size and the V and J genes are those of that table, whereas D and trimming came from the DNA. The table has approximately 280,000 clones, approximately 85% seen once. This CDR3 is built from 15 residues. J lost 3 bases, V lost 6 bases, and 9 bases had no gene match. Germline CDR1 SQVTM, CDR2 ANQGSEA. Sequencing input: peripheral blood. The chain joins TRBV29-1 to TRBJ2-1, with 9 bases identical to TRBD2. This TCR derives from a man in his forties or fifties with active or convalescent COVID-19. The CDR3 reads CSVPGGRAHYNEQFF. In DNA form, the CDR3 reads TGCAGCGTCCCGGGCGGGAGGGCCCACTACAATGAGCAGTTCTTC.